One sample yielded the 18 T cell receptor beta chains listed below, sequenced in a study of identifying expanded T cells in peripheral blood. Using immunoSEQ multiplex PCR, the repertoire was profiled, and TCRdb retains in-frame clones only, with some absent. The profile shows about 81,000 clones, 84% of them singletons. The sample was blood. These receptors were collected from a person aged 18 to 75 in good health.

The genes are TRBV16 and TRBJ2-5; maybe TRBD1 (6 bases). The CDR3 sequence is 13 residues long. Trimming cost V 4 bases and J 2 bases, with 8 bases left between them. The germline gives CDR1 KGHSY, CDR2 FQNENV. The CDR3 here is CASSPQGQETQYF. CDR3 DNA sequence: TGTGCCAGCAGCCCACAGGGACAAGAGACCCAGTACTTC.

The chain uses TRBV11-1 and TRBJ2-1, with D possibly TRBD2 on 6 matching bases. Trimming shortened V by 1 base and J by 6 bases, and 19 bases separated the two germline ends. Looked up from germline, CDR1 is SGHAT and CDR2 is FQDESV (reference sequence). CDR3 size: 17 residues. The CDR3 DNA follows: TGTGCCAGCAGCTTAGGGGTGGCGGGGTTCGGAGGCAATGAGCAGTTCTTC. Amino acids: CASSLGVAGFGGNEQFF.

This chain's CDR3 is CASRNSGHTSRNYNEQFF. In nucleotides, the CDR3 is TGTGCCAGCAGAAATAGCGGGCACACATCCCGCAACTACAATGAGCAGTTCTTC. The chain recombines TRBV28 with TRBJ2-1; TRBD2 matches 7 bases. Germline assignment: CDR1 MDHEN and CDR2 SYDVKM. Trimming took 6 bases from V and 3 from J; bases not matched to a gene: 17. The CDR3 runs to 18 residues.

The chain uses TRBV18 and TRBJ2-7, with D hard to call. CDR3 length: 14 amino acids. Germline assignment: CDR1 KGHSH and CDR2 LQKENI. The V gene lost 0 bases and the J gene lost 4 bases, with 10 bases spanning the gap. CDR3 in DNA: TGTGCCAGCTCACCACCGGAACAGAGATACGAGCAGTACTTC. Translated, it gives CASSPPEQRYEQYF.

V usage is TRBV11-3 and J usage is TRBJ2-7; 12 positions match TRBD2. The CDR3 contains 15 residues. Germline loops: CDR1 SGHNT, CDR2 YENEEA. The J segment lost 5 bases and the V segment lost 4 bases, leaving 6 bases of the junction unmatched. The CDR3 is CASSSRLAGDHEQYF. The DNA of the CDR3 is TGTGCCAGCAGCTCCCGACTAGCGGGAGATCACGAGCAGTACTTC.

The chain couples TRBV7-8 to TRBJ1-2; D is unclear. CDR3 length: 13 residues. Germline V CDR1 and CDR2: SGHVS, FQNEAQ. Trimming pared 3 bases from V and 6 bases from J, leaving 11 bases between. CDR3 sequence (DNA): TGTGCCAGCAGCTTTTCAAATTCCCATGGCTACACCTTC. Translated: CASSFSNSHGYTF.

This chain links TRBV27 with TRBJ2-3, with no clear D. Looked up from germline, CDR1 is MNHEY and CDR2 is SMNVEV (reference sequence). The CDR3 length is 13 residues. Trimming shortened V by 2 bases and J by 6 bases, and 9 bases separated the two germline ends. The CDR3 nucleotides are TGTGCCAGCAGTTTAAGGAGAACGGATACGCAGTATTTT. Its protein is CASSLRRTDTQYF.

The chain uses TRBV5-4 and TRBJ2-3; 9 bases map to TRBD2. The CDR3 has 17 amino acids. The germline gives CDR1 SGHNT, CDR2 YYREEE (reference sequence). V was pared by 3 bases and J by 2 bases, with 10 bases of the junction left unmatched. CDR3 bases: TGTGCCAGCAGCTCTCTACAGACTAGCGGATTCACAGATACGCAGTATTTT. This translates into CASSSLQTSGFTDTQYF.

The V call is TRBV15, the J call TRBJ2-2; D unresolved. The CDR3 consists of 14 residues. CDR1 and CDR2 from the germline V gene are LNHNV and YYDKDF (reference sequence). Trimming removed 5 bases from V and 4 bases from J, with 11 bases in between. CDR3: CATSPRGFTGELFF. DNA for the CDR3: TGTGCCACCAGCCCCCGTGGATTCACCGGGGAGCTGTTTTTT.

This sequence joins TRBV28 and TRBJ2-7; 7 nucleotides agree with TRBD1. With 6 bases clipped from V and 2 bases from J, the junction kept 4 bases outside the gene matches. Germline CDR1 is MDHEN and CDR2 is SYDVKM. This CDR3 has 13 residues. The CDR3 nucleotides read TGTGCCAGCAGCCGCGGACAGGCCTACGAGCAGTACTTC. Translated: CASSRGQAYEQYF. The full variable domain, with the rest looked up from reference TRBV28 and TRBJ2-7, is DVKVTQSSRYLVKRTGEKVFLECVQDMDHENMFWYRQDPGLGLRLIYFSYDVKMKEKGDIPEGYSVSREKKERFSLILESASTNQTSMYLCASSRGQAYEQYFGPGTRLTVT.

V and J are TRBV28 and TRBJ2-7, with a weak D call TRBD2 (6 bases). Looked up from germline, CDR1 is MDHEN and CDR2 is SYDVKM. CDR3 length: 16 amino acids. V was trimmed by 3 bases and J by 4 bases, leaving 19 bases between them. The CDR3 protein is CASSFRGPGLTYEQYF. DNA of the CDR3: TGTGCCAGCAGTTTCCGGGGTCCGGGACTCACATACGAGCAGTACTTC.

The J gene is TRBJ2-7, the V gene TRBV28; tentatively, D is TRBD1 (5 bases). This CDR3 is 14 amino acids long. Germline V gene data show CDR1 as MDHEN and CDR2 as SYDVKM. V was trimmed by 2 bases and J by 3 bases, leaving 11 bases between them. The CDR3 reads CASSLLRTIYEQYF. CDR3 bases: TGTGCCAGCAGTTTACTCAGGACAATCTACGAGCAGTACTTC.

This chain connects TRBV7-9 to TRBJ1-3, with 7 bases fitting TRBD1. The CDR3 contains 17 residues. The ends lost 1 base at V and 3 bases at J; junction bases unmatched: 9. CDR1 and CDR2 from the germline V gene are SEHNR and FQNEAQ (reference sequence). The CDR3 region is CASSLGAGGTDGNTIYF. CDR3 DNA: TGTGCCAGCAGCTTAGGAGCCGGGGGGACAGATGGAAACACCATATATTTT.

The chain recombines TRBV7-2 with TRBJ1-3, with unresolved D. Trimming cost V 3 bases and J 0 bases, with 9 bases left between them. There are 15 residues in the CDR3. Germline CDR1 reads SGHTA; CDR2 reads FQGNSA. The CDR3 spells CASSFTDGSGNTIYF. CDR3 sequence (DNA): TGTGCCAGCAGCTTCACCGACGGCTCTGGAAACACCATATATTTT.

The chain combines TRBV29-1 with TRBJ2-4, with TRBD1 matching over 10 bases. With V trimmed by 7 bases and J by 7 bases, 7 bases remained unmatched. Germline-derived CDR1 and CDR2 are SQVTM and ANQGSEA. The length of the CDR3 is 13 residues. The CDR3 coding sequence is TGCAGCGCTGGCCTGGGACAGGGGAACATTCAGTACTTC. This codes for CSAGLGQGNIQYF.

This clone came up a few times. This sequence joins TRBV4-1 and TRBJ2-3; 7 bases are shared with TRBD1. J gave up 0 bases and V 1 base, and 13 bases lay outside the gene matches. This CDR3 comprises 19 residues. The germline V gene encodes CDR1 MGHRA and CDR2 YSYEKL. Written as DNA, the CDR3 is TGCGCCAGCAGCCAAGGAAGTTATTTGGGGACAGTGAGCACAGATACGCAGTATTTT. Its translation is CASSQGSYLGTVSTDTQYF.

The chain employs TRBV4-1 and TRBJ2-7; the match to TRBD2 covers 9 bases. The CDR3 has 17 amino acids. Germline trimming cut 1 base from V and 4 bases from J; bases unmatched to any gene: 11. The germline V gene encodes CDR1 MGHRA and CDR2 YSYEKL. DNA of the CDR3: TGCGCCAGCAGCCAAGGAACCCGCGGGAGGGCCGGGTACGAGCAGTACTTC. Protein product: CASSQGTRGRAGYEQYF.

There are a few counts of this clone. This sample also contains other DNA sequences that code for the same CDR3. The genes are TRBV28 and TRBJ2-7; D remains ambiguous. Germline values: CDR1 MDHEN, CDR2 SYDVKM. Trimming took 3 bases from V and 3 from J, leaving 3 bases between them. The CDR3 consists of 11 residues. CDR3 protein: CASSLGYEQYF. The CDR3 bases are TGTGCCAGCAGTTTGGGCTACGAGCAGTACTTC.